This TCR beta chain was retrieved from a study of T cell changes during pregnancy in multiple sclerosis. The germline V and J ends were trimmed by 6 bases and 6 bases, with 9 bases remaining between them. The germline V gene has CDR1 MNHNY and CDR2 SVGAGI (reference sequence). The CDR3 consists of 12 residues. Clones were read by immunoSEQ multiplex PCR, and TCRdb kept only the in-frame ones, dropping some. In the table there are some 44,000 clones, around 90% of which are singletons. The input for sequencing was CD4+ T cells from peripheral blood mononuclear cells, taken in the third trimester of pregnancy. The rearrangement links TRBV6-6 to TRBJ1-5; weak D call: TRBD1 (6 bases). The sequence was obtained from a female donor with multiple sclerosis, enrolled in a pregnancy study. CDR3 protein: CASREGGQPQHF. In nucleotides, the CDR3 is TGTGCCAGCAGGGAAGGGGGTCAGCCCCAGCATTTT.